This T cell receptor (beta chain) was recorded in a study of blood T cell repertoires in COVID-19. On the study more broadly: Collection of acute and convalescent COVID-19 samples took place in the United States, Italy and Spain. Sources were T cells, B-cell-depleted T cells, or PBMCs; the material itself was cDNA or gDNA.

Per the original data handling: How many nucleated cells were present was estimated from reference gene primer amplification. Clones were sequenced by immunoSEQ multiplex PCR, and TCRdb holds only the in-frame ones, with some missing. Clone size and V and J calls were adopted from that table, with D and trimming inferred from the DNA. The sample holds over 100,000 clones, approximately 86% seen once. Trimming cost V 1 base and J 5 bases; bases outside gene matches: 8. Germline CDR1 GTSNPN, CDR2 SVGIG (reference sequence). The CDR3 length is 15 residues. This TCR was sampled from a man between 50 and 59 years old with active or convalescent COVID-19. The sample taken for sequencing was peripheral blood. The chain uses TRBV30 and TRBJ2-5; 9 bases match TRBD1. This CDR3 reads CAWSALQGARETQYF. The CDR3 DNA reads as TGTGCCTGGAGTGCCCTACAGGGGGCCCGGGAGACCCAGTACTTC.